The clone carrying this TCR beta chain was picked up one time. Its antigen is not identified. Some clones are missing from TCRdb's copy, which holds only in-frame ones; the method was immunoSEQ multiplex PCR. Of some 110,000 clones in the sample, 90% were seen once. The data derive from a study of T cell responses to AZD1222 COVID-19 vaccine. Study observations and caveats: CD4 TCRs linked to vaccination spanned spike, dominating at 160-218 and 743-854.

The length of the CDR3 is 15 residues. Germline-derived CDR1 and CDR2 are SGHTA and FQGNSA. V was pared by 5 bases and J by 4 bases, with 17 bases between. The clonotype comes from an adult who received the AZD1222 COVID-19 vaccine. The chain recombines TRBV7-2 with TRBJ2-5; possibly TRBD2 for D (5 bases). The material sequenced was peripheral blood, taken 28 days after the second AZD1222 dose. The CDR3 nucleotides read TGTGCCAGCAGCACACACCCAAGCGGAGGAGAGACCCAGTACTTC. This encodes CASSTHPSGGETQYF. Full variable domain (remainder filled in from reference TRBV7-2 and TRBJ2-5): GAGVSQSPSNKVTEKGKDVELRCDPISGHTALYWYRQSLGQGLEFLIYFQGNSAPDKSGLPSDRFSAERTGGSVSTLTIQRTQQEDSAVYLCASSTHPSGGETQYFGPGTRLLVL.